The 25 T cell receptor beta chains below all came from one sample that was sequenced in a study of cytomegalovirus exposure and HLA in healthy donors (dated by TCRdb to 2016 to 2017). Receptor libraries were prepared by the immunoSEQ multiplex PCR assay. A mixture of 60 forward primers for TCR Vbeta segments and 13 reverse primers for TCR Jbeta segments was used in the multiplex PCR. The clones in this table, taken by TCRdb from immuneACCESS, are in-frame only. Not every clone is retained; where verified, under half of the shortfall comes from an unresolved V gene, and the cause of the rest is unknown. The sample records approximately 130,000 clones, around 85% of which are singletons. The ten largest clones take up about 6.7% of the sample. The sequencing sample was made of PBMCs. These receptors all come from a young woman in good health and CMV-seropositive.

This sequence joins TRBV7-9 and TRBJ2-1; 9 bases fit TRBD2. The CDR3 loop spans 15 amino acids. After removal of 3 bases from V and 7 bases from J, the junction contained 7 bases not matched to a gene. In germline, CDR1 is SEHNR, CDR2 FQNEAQ (reference sequence). The CDR3: CASSFPAGGGNEQFF. CDR3 DNA sequence: TGTGCCAGCAGCTTTCCAGCGGGGGGTGGAAATGAGCAGTTCTTC. Combining the CDR3 with reference TRBV7-9 and TRBJ2-1 gives the whole variable domain DTGVSQNPRHKITKRGQNVTFRCDPISEHNRLYWYRQTLGQGPEFLTYFQNEAQLEKSRLLSDRFSAERPKGSFSTLEIQRTEQGDSAMYLCASSFPAGGGNEQFFGPGTRLTVL.

CDR3 residues: CASSTGTPNYGYTF. The CDR3 region has the DNA TGTGCCAGCAGCACAGGGACGCCTAACTATGGCTACACCTTC. The chain carries TRBV9 and TRBJ1-2; maybe TRBD1 (6 bases). This CDR3 contains 14 residues. CDR1 and CDR2 (germline): SGDLS, YYNGEE. V lost 4 bases to trimming and J lost 0 bases, with 10 bases between them.

The chain employs TRBV27 and TRBJ2-7, with 9 positions matching TRBD1. With V trimmed by 8 bases and J by 3 bases, 8 bases remained unmatched. Germline V gives CDR1 MNHEY, CDR2 SMNVEV (reference sequence). This CDR3 comprises 14 residues. CDR3 sequence (DNA): TGTGCCAGCGGACCCTGGGGACAGGGCTACGAGCAGTACTTC. It yields the protein CASGPWGQGYEQYF.

V and J are TRBV2 and TRBJ1-2; TRBD1 might be the D (5 bases). V dropped 6 bases and J dropped 2 bases, with 13 bases sitting between them. Germline assignment: CDR1 SNHLY and CDR2 FYNNEI. CDR3 length: 14 amino acids. The chain's CDR3 is CASRGREVNYGYTF. The CDR3 nucleotides read TGTGCCAGCAGGGGCAGGGAGGTAAACTATGGCTACACCTTC.

The chain uses TRBV19 and TRBJ2-7; a weak D match, TRBD2 (6 bases). The germline V gene encodes CDR1 LNHDA and CDR2 SQIVND (reference sequence). The CDR3 is 14 residues long. The ends were cut back, 3 bases at V and 1 base at J, with 10 bases in the middle. CDR3 region: CASSMAGLSYEQYF. The CDR3, as DNA: TGTGCCAGTAGTATGGCGGGATTATCCTACGAGCAGTACTTC. Based on the CDR3 plus reference TRBV19 and TRBJ2-7, the full variable domain is DGGITQSPKYLFRKEGQNVTLSCEQNLNHDAMYWYRQDPGQGLRLIYYSQIVNDFQKGDIAEGYSVSREKKESFPLTVTSAQKNPTAFYLCASSMAGLSYEQYFGPGTRLTVT.

The genes are TRBV28 and TRBJ1-2; D possibly corresponds to TRBD1 (5 bases). Germline V CDR1 and CDR2: MDHEN, SYDVKM. The CDR3 spans 14 residues. V was trimmed by 2 bases and J by 2 bases, leaving 9 bases between them. CDR3 region: CASSLEQANYGYTF. The CDR3 nucleotides are TGTGCCAGCAGTTTAGAACAGGCGAACTATGGCTACACCTTC.

The chain carries TRBV5-1 and TRBJ2-1; 7 bases agree with TRBD2. Germline V gene sequence: CDR1 SGHRS, CDR2 YFSETQ. The CDR3 totals 14 residues. V shed 4 bases, J shed 0 bases, and the junction held 1 base outside the gene matches. CDR3 bases: TGCGCCAGCAGCGGCGGGGGCTCCTACAATGAGCAGTTCTTC. It specifies CASSGGGSYNEQFF.

J is TRBJ1-1 and V is TRBV19, with no clear D. Trimming stripped 5 bases from V and 1 base from J, with 14 bases between. Germline lookup yields CDR1 LNHDA and CDR2 SQIVND (reference sequence). The length of the CDR3 is 15 residues. CDR3 nucleotide sequence: TGTGCCAGTAGTGTCAGCGCTACCGGGAACACTGAAGCTTTCTTT. It specifies CASSVSATGNTEAFF.

V and J are TRBV5-1 and TRBJ1-5; possibly TRBD1 for D (5 bases). Trimming took 4 bases from V and 2 from J, leaving 16 bases between them. CDR1 is SGHRS, CDR2 YFSETQ, per germline. The CDR3 length is 16 residues. This CDR3 is CASSPGTGGGNQPQHF. CDR3 DNA sequence: TGCGCCAGCAGCCCGGGAACGGGGGGAGGCAATCAGCCCCAGCATTTT.

This chain uses TRBV5-1 with TRBJ1-4; 9 positions match TRBD1. The ends lost 5 bases at V and 5 bases at J; junction bases unmatched: 7. The length of the CDR3 is 15 residues. The germline CDR1 and CDR2 sequences are SGHRS and YFSETQ. The CDR3 DNA sequence: TGCGCCAGCAGGCCCCTCGGGACAGGGAATGAAAAACTGTTTTTT. This gives the protein CASRPLGTGNEKLFF.

The J gene is TRBJ1-1, the V gene TRBV10-3, with D tentatively TRBD1 (5 bases). This CDR3 has 14 residues. CDR1 and CDR2 (germline): ENHRY, SYGVKD. V was trimmed by 4 bases and J by 2 bases, leaving 11 bases between them. The CDR3 nucleotides read TGTGCCATCAGTGCCCCGGGGGGAAACACTGAAGCTTTCTTT. It encodes CAISAPGGNTEAFF.

Remarks on this clone: One end of the junction varies from germline; a read error may be responsible. This sequence joins TRBV6-1 and TRBJ2-3; TRBD2 matches at 10 bases. Looked up from germline, CDR1 is MNHNS and CDR2 is SASEGT. The CDR3 has 17 amino acids. The DNA for the CDR3 is TGTGCCAGCAGGGAAGCGGGGGGGCCTATCAGCACAGATACGCAGTATTTT. This sequence encodes CASREAGGPISTDTQYF.

The chain has TRBV19 and TRBJ2-1; TRBD2 aligns across 7 bases. Per germline, CDR1 LNHDA and CDR2 SQIVND (reference sequence). The CDR3 has 16 residues. The J segment lost 9 bases and the V segment lost 5 bases, leaving 16 bases of the junction unmatched. CDR3 loop: CASSLLRTGGGSEQFF. In DNA, the CDR3 is TGTGCCAGTAGTCTCCTCCGAACGGGAGGAGGAAGTGAGCAGTTCTTC.

The chain uses TRBV30 and TRBJ2-3; 8 nucleotides line up with TRBD1. After removal of 3 bases from V and 2 bases from J, the junction contained 7 bases not matched to a gene. CDR1 is GTSNPN and CDR2 is SVGIG in the germline V gene (reference sequence). The CDR3 runs to 15 residues. The CDR3 region has the DNA TGTGCCTGGAGCCCGACAGGGGCGCTCACAGATACGCAGTATTTT. As protein: CAWSPTGALTDTQYF.

This chain connects TRBV9 to TRBJ2-5; D may be TRBD1 (6 bases). This CDR3 contains 14 residues. Germline loops: CDR1 SGDLS, CDR2 YYNGEE. Trimming took off 4 bases at V and 2 bases at J, with 12 bases between the two ends. The CDR3 is CASSPRQAQETQYF. CDR3 sequence (DNA): TGTGCCAGCAGCCCGAGACAGGCTCAAGAGACCCAGTACTTC.

Only one count was recorded for this clone. V is TRBV20-1 and J is TRBJ2-1; possibly TRBD1 for D (5 bases). CDR3 length equals 10 residues. The germline V and J ends were trimmed by 1 base and 14 bases, with 9 bases remaining between them. Germline lookup yields CDR1 DFQATT and CDR2 SNEGSKA (reference sequence). DNA for the CDR3: TGCAGTGCTAGAGCCGAAGGGGAGTTCTTC. Protein: CSARAEGEFF.

V is TRBV28 and J is TRBJ2-7; TRBD2 might be the D (5 bases). Germline V gene sequence: CDR1 MDHEN, CDR2 SYDVKM. CDR3 length equals 13 residues. Trimming shortened V by 6 bases and J by 2 bases, and 11 bases separated the two germline ends. The CDR3 region is CASRPGNAYEQYF. In DNA, the CDR3 is TGTGCCAGCAGGCCCGGGAATGCCTACGAGCAGTACTTC.

This rearrangement joins TRBV28 to TRBJ2-5, with D maybe TRBD1 (8 bases). V dropped 4 bases and J dropped 3 bases, with 21 bases sitting between them. The length of the CDR3 is 17 residues. Germline V gene data show CDR1 as MDHEN and CDR2 as SYDVKM. The chain's CDR3 is CASSSLGTGGGEETQYF. As DNA, the CDR3 is TGTGCCAGCAGTTCCCTCGGGACAGGCGGGGGCGAAGAGACCCAGTACTTC.

CDR3 nucleotides: TGTGCCAGCAGGATAAGCGGGAGGGGACCAGATACGCAGTATTTT. Translation gives CASRISGRGPDTQYF. This rearrangement joins TRBV28 to TRBJ2-3; 10 positions match TRBD2. V lost 6 bases and J lost 4; bases outside the gene matches: 7. Germline CDR1 is MDHEN and CDR2 is SYDVKM. This CDR3 has 15 amino acids.

The chain couples TRBV6-1 to TRBJ2-7, with D possibly matching TRBD1 (6 bases). Deletions cut 2 bases from V and 4 bases from J, with 18 bases between. Germline CDR1 reads MNHNS; CDR2 reads SASEGT. The CDR3 length is 16 residues. CDR3 nucleotides: TGTGCCAGCAGTGAATCATACGGGACATCCTTTTACGAGCAGTACTTC. Amino acids: CASSESYGTSFYEQYF.

This clone was detected only once. This chain connects TRBV4-2 to TRBJ1-2; 9 nucleotides line up with TRBD1. Trimming at V came to 4 bases and at J to 3 bases, leaving 12 bases not matched to a gene. Germline V gene data show CDR1 as LGHNA and CDR2 as YNFKEQ. CDR3 length: 17 residues. The CDR3 loop reads CASSLSDRDRVYYGYTF. CDR3 DNA sequence: TGTGCCAGCAGCCTCTCCGATAGGGACAGGGTCTACTATGGCTACACCTTC.

Remarks on this clone: A junction end diverges from the germline sequence, so it may reflect a read error. The chain recombines TRBV7-9 with TRBJ2-5; D is unresolved. Germline V gene sequence: CDR1 SEHNR, CDR2 FQNEAQ (reference sequence). The CDR3 spans 14 residues. The CDR3 DNA follows: TGTTCCAGCACTAAGATCAGGTCTGGGGAGACCCAGTACTTC. Residues: CSSTKIRSGETQYF.

This rearrangement joins TRBV5-8 to TRBJ1-5, with D uncertain. Germline V CDR1 and CDR2: SGHTS, YDEGEE. CDR3 size: 13 residues. V was cut by 2 bases and J by 3 bases, with 6 bases left in between. CDR3 amino acids: CASSFEANQPQHF. CDR3 sequence (DNA): TGTGCCAGCAGCTTCGAGGCCAATCAGCCCCAGCATTTT.

This chain joins TRBV9 and TRBJ2-7; 7 positions agree with TRBD1. The V gene end was trimmed by 3 bases and the J gene end by 0 bases; junction bases not matched to a gene: 3. Germline assignment: CDR1 SGDLS and CDR2 YYNGEE. The CDR3 is 14 residues long. As DNA, the CDR3 is TGTGCCAGCAGCGACGGGGACAGCTCCTACGAGCAGTACTTC. Its translation is CASSDGDSSYEQYF.

The table lists this clone with a few counts. V is TRBV7-9 and J is TRBJ2-4, with 10 nucleotides matching TRBD1. V trimming: 8 bases; J trimming: 8 bases; junction bases outside the gene matches: 3. This CDR3 has 12 amino acids. Looked up from germline, CDR1 is SEHNR and CDR2 is FQNEAQ (reference sequence). The CDR3 here is CASRDRGDIQYF. The DNA of the CDR3 is TGTGCCAGCCGGGACAGGGGTGACATTCAGTACTTC.